The clone carrying this TCR beta chain was detected many times. Its target is not known. V lost 0 bases, J lost 0 bases, and 7 bases lay in between. This CDR3 is built from 15 residues. From germline, CDR1 is SGHRS and CDR2 YFSETQ. Using its own MiXCR run on the 5' RACE reads, TCRdb lists one record per CDR3 protein. The profile shows 65,000 to 70,000 distinct CDR3 sequences, approximately 4.2% of them singletons. The data originate from a study of neurological immune-mediated disorders. Study-wide findings and caveats: The study found no CDR3 amino acid sequences shared by expanded clones across subjects, suggesting private repertoires in all groups. The phylogenetic placement of 18 of 34 multiple sclerosis patients' repertoires in one related-CDR3 cluster constitutes a possible signature.

The receptor comes from a man aged 45-65 years with multiple sclerosis. What was sequenced was PBMCs. V usage is TRBV5-1 and J usage is TRBJ2-4; D not resolved. The CDR3 loop reads CASSLAGVAKNIQYF. The DNA of the CDR3 is TGCGCCAGCAGCTTGGCTGGGGTAGCCAAAAACATTCAGTACTTC.